This T cell receptor (beta chain) stems from a study of blood T cell repertoires in COVID-19. Turning to the study itself: Spain, Italy and the United States supplied samples that represented acute and convalescent COVID-19. In each case, the material was cDNA or gDNA derived from T cells, B-cell-depleted T cells, or PBMCs.

V lost 6 bases, J lost 1 base, and 8 bases stayed unmatched. The CDR3 is made up of 15 amino acids. Germline values: CDR1 SNHLY, CDR2 FYNNEI. Per the original methods: The authors estimated nucleated cell counts from reference gene primer amplification. This table comes from immunoSEQ multiplex PCR, and its TCRdb copy is limited to in-frame clones, with some not included. The V and J calls and the clone size are those of that table, but D and trimming were determined from the DNA. The sample comprises approximately 210,000 clones, about 88% of which are singletons, and roughly 2% rests with the top ten.

Input material: peripheral blood. This chain uses TRBV2 with TRBJ2-5, with 7 bases matching TRBD1. The TCR sequence derives from a man in his forties with active or convalescent COVID-19. The CDR3 DNA follows: TGTGCCAGCAGCTCGACAGGGTACGTCCAAGAGACCCAGTACTTC. Translation gives CASSSTGYVQETQYF.